The 17 T cell receptor beta chains presented below share a single source sample, sequenced in a study of shared clonotypes between healthy human individuals. This table comes from immunoSEQ multiplex PCR, and its TCRdb copy is limited to in-frame clones, with some not included. There are hundreds of thousands of clones in the sample; about 73% occur only once, and roughly 10% lies in the top ten. Sequenced input: memory CD4+ T cells sorted from blood. The subset denotes: CD45RA-negative fraction. These receptors all come from a man under 40 in good health.

This clone is a singleton in its sample. V and J are TRBV20-1 and TRBJ2-7; no definite D call. This CDR3 region has 10 residues. Trimming removed 4 bases at V and 5 bases at J, with 6 bases between. From germline, CDR1 is DFQATT and CDR2 SNEGSKA (reference sequence). Here the CDR3 DNA reads TGCAGTGCTACCTATAACGAGCAGTACTTC. Amino acid sequence: CSATYNEQYF.

This rearrangement joins TRBV5-1 to TRBJ1-2, with D maybe TRBD1 (5 bases). V gave up 0 bases and J gave up 6 bases, with 15 bases separating them. This CDR3 has 15 amino acids. Per the germline V gene, CDR1 is SGHRS and CDR2 is YFSETQ. CDR3 sequence: CASSLVPDKSDGYTF. The DNA of the CDR3 is TGCGCCAGCAGCTTGGTTCCGGACAAATCTGATGGCTACACCTTC.

The chain carries TRBV5-1 and TRBJ2-5, with D unclear. Trimming shortened V by 0 bases and J by 4 bases, and 4 bases separated the two germline ends. This CDR3 has 12 residues. Germline V gene lookup returns CDR1 SGHRS and CDR2 YFSETQ. CDR3 sequence reads: CASSLGRETQYF. CDR3 bases: TGCGCCAGCAGCTTGGGCCGAGAGACCCAGTACTTC.

The gene calls are TRBV5-8 and TRBJ2-7, with 7 bases fitting TRBD1. The germline CDR1 and CDR2 sequences are SGHTS and YDEGEE. V shed 2 bases, J shed 4 bases, and the junction held 9 bases outside the gene matches. CDR3 length: 15 amino acids. The CDR3 nucleotides read TGTGCCAGCAGCTTACCAGGACAGGTGATATACGAGCAGTACTTC. It translates to CASSLPGQVIYEQYF.

There are a few counts of this clone. The rearrangement links TRBV29-1 to TRBJ1-5, with 8 bases matching TRBD1. V lost 7 bases, J lost 5 bases, and 4 bases stayed unmatched. Germline-derived CDR1 and CDR2 are SQVTM and ANQGSEA. The CDR3 runs to 12 residues. CDR3 sequence (DNA): TGCAGCGCCCTGACAGGGGATCAGCCCCAGCATTTT. The encoded protein is CSALTGDQPQHF.

This CDR3 is CASSQPDRGLRDTQYF. As DNA, the CDR3 is TGCGCCAGCAGCCAGCCGGACAGGGGGCTTAGAGATACGCAGTATTTT. V is TRBV4-1 and J is TRBJ2-3; 11 nucleotides match TRBD1. With 3 bases clipped from V and 5 bases from J, the junction kept 7 bases outside the gene matches. There are 16 residues in the CDR3. Germline loops: CDR1 MGHRA, CDR2 YSYEKL.

In its sample, this clone was seen many times. Other DNA sequences in this sample translate to the same CDR3. The rearrangement joins TRBV5-1 to TRBJ1-2; TRBD1 might be the D (5 bases). CDR3 length: 14 amino acids. Germline V gene data show CDR1 as SGHRS and CDR2 as YFSETQ. Trimming pared 3 bases from V and 0 bases from J, leaving 9 bases between. CDR3 in amino acids: CASSSQGTNYGYTF. The CDR3 nucleotides are TGCGCCAGCAGCTCTCAGGGCACTAACTATGGCTACACCTTC.

The chain employs TRBV10-3 and TRBJ1-1, with a possible D match to TRBD1 (6 bases). CDR1 is ENHRY and CDR2 is SYGVKD in the germline V gene. V lost 3 bases and J 3 bases, leaving 8 bases between the germline ends. The CDR3 is 13 amino acids. Here the CDR3 reads CAISDGQHTEAFF. CDR3 sequence (DNA): TGTGCCATCAGTGATGGACAGCACACTGAAGCTTTCTTT.

J is TRBJ2-2 and V is TRBV25-1; 7 bases map to TRBD2. The CDR3 spans 14 residues. Per the germline V gene, CDR1 is MGHDK and CDR2 is SYGVNS. After removal of 6 bases from V and 4 bases from J, the junction contained 5 bases not matched to a gene. The CDR3: CASRFPGGTGELFF. The CDR3 DNA reads as TGTGCCAGCAGGTTCCCGGGAGGCACCGGGGAGCTGTTTTTT. The complete variable domain, with remaining parts taken from reference TRBV25-1 and TRBJ2-2, reads EADIYQTPRYLVIGTGKKITLECSQTMGHDKMYWYQQDPGMELHLIHYSYGVNSTEKGDLSSESTVSRIRTEHFPLTLESARPSHTSQYLCASRFPGGTGELFFGEGSRLTVL.

The rearrangement links TRBV28 to TRBJ2-1; TRBD2 agrees at 8 bases. Trimming at V came to 5 bases and at J to 3 bases, leaving 3 bases not matched to a gene. The V gene's germline CDR1 is MDHEN and CDR2 SYDVKM. This CDR3 spans 14 amino acids. Here the CDR3 DNA reads TGTGCCAGCAGTCGAGCGGGAGTCTACAATGAGCAGTTCTTC. Protein sequence: CASSRAGVYNEQFF.

In its sample, this clone was seen a few times. The gene calls are TRBV27 and TRBJ2-7, with 10 bases identical to TRBD2. The CDR3 covers 16 residues. The J segment lost 5 bases and the V segment lost 6 bases, leaving 13 bases of the junction unmatched. The V gene's germline CDR1 is MNHEY and CDR2 SMNVEV (reference sequence). The CDR3: CASRRLSSGRINEQYF. CDR3 nucleotide sequence: TGTGCCAGCAGACGACTCTCTAGCGGGAGAATAAACGAGCAGTACTTC.

CDR3 region: CASDSLSTRRSEQYF. The CDR3 DNA is TGTGCCAGCGATAGCCTGTCTACTAGAAGGAGCGAGCAGTACTTC. This chain links TRBV2 with TRBJ2-7, with D possibly TRBD2 on 5 matching bases. CDR1 and CDR2 from the germline V gene are SNHLY and FYNNEI. The CDR3 totals 15 residues. With 8 bases removed from V and 6 bases from J, the gap between germline ends came to 23 bases.

This sequence joins TRBV6-4 and TRBJ2-2, with no clear D. Germline CDR1 reads MRHNA; CDR2 reads SNTAGT. The CDR3 sequence is 17 residues long. Between the trimmed V and J ends, which lost 3 bases and 0 bases, there was a span of 14 bases. The CDR3: CASSETPPGANTGELFF. The CDR3 bases are TGTGCCAGCAGTGAAACCCCCCCTGGGGCGAACACCGGGGAGCTGTTTTTT.

J is TRBJ2-5 and V is TRBV5-1, with unresolved D. CDR1 and CDR2 (germline): SGHRS, YFSETQ. The germline V and J ends were trimmed by 0 bases and 3 bases, with 9 bases remaining between them. CDR3 size: 14 residues. CDR3 nucleotides: TGCGCCAGCAGCTTGGTTGGTCTTAAAGAGACCCAGTACTTC. It yields the protein CASSLVGLKETQYF.

The table lists this clone with many counts. CDR3: CASRKQGSETEAFF. CDR3 in DNA: TGTGCCAGCAGAAAACAGGGGTCGGAAACTGAAGCTTTCTTT. The rearrangement joins TRBV6-6 to TRBJ1-1; 7 bases map to TRBD1. Germline loops: CDR1 MNHNY, CDR2 SVGAGI (reference sequence). The CDR3 has 14 amino acids. The trim removed 6 bases at V and 5 bases at J, leaving 9 bases unmatched.

This clone was found a few times. V and J are TRBV6-4 and TRBJ2-3, with D possibly being TRBD2 (5 bases). Trimming stripped 4 bases from V and 0 bases from J, with 11 bases between. The germline V gene has CDR1 MRHNA and CDR2 SNTAGT. The CDR3 has 15 residues. The CDR3 DNA follows: TGTGCCAGCAGTGCCACCTGGACTAGCACAGATACGCAGTATTTT. It is translated as CASSATWTSTDTQYF.

The V gene is TRBV5-5, the J gene TRBJ2-1; 9 nucleotides agree with TRBD2. The V gene's germline CDR1 is SGHKS and CDR2 YYEKEE (reference sequence). The length of the CDR3 is 16 residues. V gave up 4 bases and J gave up 7 bases; unmatched junction bases: 12. CDR3 in amino acids: CASSPWLAGGRNEQFF. For the CDR3, the DNA is TGTGCCAGCAGCCCATGGCTGGCGGGAGGGAGGAATGAGCAGTTCTTC. The full variable domain, in which reference TRBV5-5 and TRBJ2-1 provide the parts outside the CDR3, is DAGVTQSPTHLIKTRGQQVTLRCSPISGHKSVSWYQQVLGQGPQFIFQYYEKEERGRGNFPDRFSARQFPNYSSELNVNALLLGDSALYLCASSPWLAGGRNEQFFGPGTRLTVL.